What follows describes a single TCR beta chain. This clonotype has at least ten counts. Its antigen remains unidentified. No base qualities exist here, and no much larger clone lies one base off it. V is cut by 9 bases and J by 1 base, and the space between the germline ends is 7 bases. Including the terminal cysteine and phenylalanine, the CDR3 comprises 11 residues. Just CDR3 DNA is preserved here, 33 bases in frame from base 1. The germline V gene yields LGHNT for CDR1 and FRNRAP for CDR2. These data are taken from a study of response to subunit inactivated influenza vaccine listed by TCRdb under 2018. Background on the whole study: To follow how T cells responded to a trivalent subunit inactivated influenza vaccine, the researchers relied on deep quantitative profiling of the T cell receptor repertoire.

Library construction relied on RT-PCR. Instrument used: Illumina HiSeq 2500. TCRdb's own reprocessing of the public reads used fastp at Q25 and MiXCR and kept productive beta chains. Each record represents a unique CDR3 protein, reported with the most common genes and DNA among its rows. The table for this sample lists over 150,000 distinct CDR3 sequences; under 15% of them were counted only once. About 26% of the sample comes from the top ten. The study at large found these results: It was suggested by the authors that each seasonal influenza vaccination may recruit only a limited number of new T cells.

The V and J genes are TRBV12-5 and TRBJ2-7, with no D gene named confidently. The clonotype was recovered from a man in his fifties or sixties who received an inactivated influenza vaccine. Donor details come from another sample of the same person, matched by shared clones. The sequenced sample was CD8+ T cells sorted from PBMCs, obtained about 5 days after vaccination. The CDR3 is CASRRSYEQYF. The DNA sequence reads TGTGCTAGCCGTAGATCCTACGAGCAGTACTTC.